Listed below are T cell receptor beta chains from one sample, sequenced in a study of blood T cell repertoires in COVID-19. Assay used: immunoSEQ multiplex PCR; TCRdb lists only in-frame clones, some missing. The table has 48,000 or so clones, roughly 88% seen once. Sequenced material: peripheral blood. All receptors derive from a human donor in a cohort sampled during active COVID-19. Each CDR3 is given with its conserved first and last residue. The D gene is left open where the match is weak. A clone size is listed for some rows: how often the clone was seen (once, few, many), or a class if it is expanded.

CDR3 protein: CASSLYRGRTGAGYTF
CDR3 DNA: TGTGCCAGCAGTTTATACCGTGGTAGGACAGGGGCCGGCTACACCTTC
V gene: TRBV28
clone size: -
D gene: TRBD1
J gene: TRBJ1-2

CDR3 protein: CASSLGTSGNNEQFF
CDR3 DNA: TGTGCCAGCAGCTTGGGGACTAGCGGGAACAATGAGCAGTTCTTC
V gene: TRBV7-9
clone size: -
D gene: TRBD2
J gene: TRBJ2-1

CDR3 protein: CAISGQGLRNSPLHF
CDR3 DNA: TGTGCCATCAGTGGACAGGGGCTGCGTAATTCACCCCTCCACTTT
V gene: TRBV10-3
clone size: -
D gene: TRBD1
J gene: TRBJ1-6

CDR3 protein: CASSLALGTGNEKLFF
CDR3 DNA: TGTGCCAGCAGCTTAGCGTTGGGGACAGGGAATGAAAAACTGTTTTTT
V gene: TRBV7-9
clone size: -
D gene: TRBD1
J gene: TRBJ1-4

CDR3 protein: CASSLRGIDEQYF
CDR3 DNA: TGTGCCAGCAGCTTACGGGGAATCGACGAGCAGTACTTC
V gene: TRBV7-9
clone size: few
D gene: -
J gene: TRBJ2-7

CDR3 protein: CASTSAGESRNTQYF
CDR3 DNA: TGTGCCAGTACCTCCGCGGGGGAGAGCCGCAATACGCAGTATTTT
V gene: TRBV19
clone size: -
D gene: TRBD2
J gene: TRBJ2-3

CDR3 protein: CASSQRTSGSSGELFF
CDR3 DNA: TGCGCCAGCAGCCAACGGACTAGCGGGAGTTCAGGGGAGCTGTTTTTT
V gene: TRBV4-1
clone size: -
D gene: TRBD2
J gene: TRBJ2-2

CDR3 protein: CATSGLSGGTDTQYF
CDR3 DNA: TGCGCCACCTCGGGACTTAGCGGGGGCACAGATACGCAGTATTTT
V gene: TRBV5-1
clone size: -
D gene: TRBD2
J gene: TRBJ2-3

CDR3 protein: CASSLYGVRSYEQYF
CDR3 DNA: TGTGCCAGCAGTTTATACGGGGTTCGCTCCTACGAGCAGTACTTC
V gene: TRBV27
clone size: -
D gene: -
J gene: TRBJ2-7

CDR3 protein: CASNQQGAPQHF
CDR3 DNA: TGTGCCAGCAACCAACAGGGGGCGCCCCAGCATTTT
V gene: TRBV28
clone size: -
D gene: TRBD1
J gene: TRBJ1-5

CDR3 protein: CASSPGLGAQATQYF
CDR3 DNA: TGTGCCAGCAGCCCGGGACTAGGGGCCCAAGCGACCCAGTACTTC
V gene: TRBV28
clone size: -
D gene: TRBD2
J gene: TRBJ2-5

CDR3 protein: CASSLFRGETYEQYF
CDR3 DNA: TGTGCCAGCAGTTTATTCAGGGGTGAAACCTACGAGCAGTACTTC
V gene: TRBV28
clone size: once
D gene: -
J gene: TRBJ2-7

CDR3 protein: CASSLGGLAVYNEQFF
CDR3 DNA: TGCGCCAGCAGCTTGGGGGGACTAGCGGTATACAATGAGCAGTTCTTC
V gene: TRBV5-1
clone size: -
D gene: TRBD2
J gene: TRBJ2-1

CDR3 protein: CASSSGTDYYGYTF
CDR3 DNA: TGTGCCAGCAGTTCCGGGACAGATTACTATGGCTACACCTTC
V gene: TRBV7-8
clone size: -
D gene: TRBD1
J gene: TRBJ1-2

CDR3 protein: CASSPPRGGEGQYF
CDR3 DNA: TGTGCCAGCAGCCCCCCGAGAGGGGGAGAGGGGCAGTACTTC
V gene: TRBV21-1
clone size: -
D gene: -
J gene: TRBJ2-7